Included here is one T cell receptor (beta chain) sequence, with context. Its target is not known. Sequencing used immunoSEQ multiplex PCR; TCRdb keeps in-frame clones, though not all of them. The sample consists of 89,000 or so clones, about nine tenths of them appearing once. Each patient's relapse followed autologous stem cell transplantation, and brentuximab vedotin exposure varied. This entry is derived from a study of PD-1 blockade in classical Hodgkin lymphoma. Findings of the study overall: The CD4+ diversity rise by C4D1 was clearest in complete responders.

The receptor was derived from a human donor with classical Hodgkin lymphoma. Sequenced here: peripheral blood mononuclear cells (PBMCs), sampled before the second cycle of nivolumab.

The CDR3: CASSLAPGREANYGYTF. The CDR3 DNA follows: TGTGCCAGCAGCTTGGCCCCGGGGAGGGAGGCTAACTATGGCTACACCTTC. The rearrangement joins TRBV5-4 to TRBJ1-2; D uncertain. Germline values: CDR1 SGHNT, CDR2 YYREEE (reference sequence). The CDR3 runs to 17 residues. V was trimmed by 0 bases and J by 0 bases, leaving 15 bases between them.